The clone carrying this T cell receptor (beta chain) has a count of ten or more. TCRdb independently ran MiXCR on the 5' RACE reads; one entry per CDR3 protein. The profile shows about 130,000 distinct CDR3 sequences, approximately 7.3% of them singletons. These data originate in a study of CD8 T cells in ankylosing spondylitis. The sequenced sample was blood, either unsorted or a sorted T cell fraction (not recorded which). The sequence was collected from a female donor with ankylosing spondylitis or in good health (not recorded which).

The CDR3 loop is CSARSGARQPQHF. The DNA of the CDR3 is TGCAGTGCTAGGTCGGGGGCCCGTCAGCCCCAGCATTTT. The chain uses TRBV20-1 and TRBJ1-5; possibly TRBD1 for D (6 bases). CDR3 length: 13 residues. V was pared by 3 bases and J by 6 bases, with 12 bases between. CDR1 DFQATT and CDR2 SNEGSKA come from the germline V gene (reference sequence).